This is a list of T cell receptor beta chains from one sample in a study of blood T cell repertoires in COVID-19. Assay used: immunoSEQ multiplex PCR; TCRdb lists only in-frame clones, some missing. The sample consists of roughly 73,000 clones, around 70% of them appearing once. Sequencing was carried out using peripheral blood. The receptor set was obtained from a man in his 70s with acute or convalescent COVID-19. CDR3s include the opening cysteine and the closing phenylalanine or tryptophan. The D gene is left open where the match is weak. Clone size is not always given. Where it is, it says once, few, many or a class for expanded clones.

v_call	clone_size	j_call	d_call	cdr3_aa	cdr3_nt
TRBV7-8	.	TRBJ2-6	.	CASSLGVGLGLAGANVLTF	TGTGCCAGCAGCTTAGGGGTGGGGCTAGGGTTGGCTGGGGCCAACGTCCTGACTTTC
TRBV7-9	once	TRBJ2-2	TRBD2	CASSRDYLNTGELFF	TGTGCCAGCAGCAGGGACTACCTCAACACCGGGGAGCTGTTTTTT
TRBV10-3	.	TRBJ1-3	.	CAIQGTFGNTIYF	TGTGCCATCCAGGGGACGTTTGGAAACACCATATATTTT
TRBV6-5	.	TRBJ1-5	TRBD1	CASRETGNQPQHF	TGTGCCAGCAGGGAGACAGGGAATCAGCCCCAGCATTTT
TRBV9	.	TRBJ2-5	TRBD2	CASSVTGGLADVAETQYF	TGTGCCAGCAGCGTAACGGGAGGACTAGCGGATGTCGCCGAGACCCAGTACTTC
TRBV5-1	.	TRBJ1-1	TRBD1	CASSSQPGQGADTEAFF	TGCGCCAGCAGCTCGCAGCCAGGACAGGGGGCGGACACTGAAGCTTTCTTT
TRBV7-9	few	TRBJ1-4	TRBD1	CASSLSRGDEKLFF	TGTGCCAGCAGCTTGAGCAGGGGGGATGAAAAACTGTTTTTT
TRBV5-1	once	TRBJ1-4	.	CASRAIPAGEKLFF	TGCGCCAGCAGGGCAATTCCAGCGGGAGAAAAACTGTTTTTT
TRBV6-5	.	TRBJ1-1	.	CASSYSNAVNTEAFF	TGTGCCAGCAGTTACTCGAACGCGGTGAACACTGAAGCTTTCTTT
TRBV5-8	.	TRBJ2-2	.	CASSLDLGAGELFF	TGTGCCAGCAGCTTGGATCTCGGGGCCGGGGAGCTGTTTTTT
TRBV5-5	.	TRBJ1-5	TRBD1	CASSLAGTENQPQHF	TGTGCCAGCAGCTTGGCCGGGACAGAGAATCAGCCCCAGCATTTT
TRBV6-5	.	TRBJ2-7	.	CASRGSGLGDYEQYF	TGTGCCAGCAGAGGTTCGGGCCTCGGGGACTACGAGCAGTACTTC
TRBV4-1	.	TRBJ1-3	TRBD1	CASSQENRGSSLGNTIYF	TGCGCCAGCAGCCAAGAAAACAGGGGCTCCTCGCTCGGAAACACCATATATTTT
TRBV10-3	.	TRBJ2-7	TRBD2	CAITPRAGESTYEQYF	TGTGCCATCACCCCAAGAGCGGGAGAATCCACCTACGAGCAGTACTTC
TRBV18	.	TRBJ1-2	TRBD1	CASSLGQGMGYGYTF	TGTGCCAGCTCACTCGGACAGGGGATGGGCTATGGCTACACCTTC
TRBV5-4	.	TRBJ2-2	TRBD2	CASSLAVRGRWTGELFF	TGTGCCAGCAGCTTGGCCGTCCGCGGGAGATGGACCGGGGAGCTGTTTTTT
TRBV10-1	.	TRBJ2-1	TRBD2	CATLAGGPVNEQFF	TGCGCCACCTTAGCGGGAGGGCCGGTTAATGAGCAGTTCTTC
TRBV28	.	TRBJ1-2	TRBD1	CASRVTGGQNYGYTF	TGTGCCAGCAGGGTCACAGGGGGCCAGAACTATGGCTACACCTTC
TRBV10-3	.	TRBJ2-4	.	CAISGGLAGGILAKNIQYF	TGTGCCATCAGTGGAGGGCTAGCCGGCGGAATATTAGCCAAAAACATTCAGTACTTC
TRBV7-2	.	TRBJ2-7	TRBD2	CASSVNLAGDEQYF	TGTGCCAGCAGCGTGAACTTAGCGGGAGACGAGCAGTACTTC
TRBV4-2	.	TRBJ2-5	TRBD2	CASSPGGTWETQYF	TGTGCCAGCAGCCCCGGGGGGACTTGGGAGACCCAGTACTTC
TRBV5-6	.	TRBJ2-7	TRBD2	CASSLGASGSWSYEQYF	TGTGCCAGCAGCCTTGGGGCTAGCGGGAGTTGGTCCTACGAGCAGTACTTC
TRBV9	.	TRBJ2-1	TRBD2	CASSVGGTNSYNEQFF	TGTGCCAGCAGCGTAGGTGGGACTAACTCCTACAATGAGCAGTTCTTC
TRBV11-3	.	TRBJ2-2	TRBD1	CASSVDRASGELFF	TGTGCCAGCAGCGTGGACAGGGCAAGCGGGGAGCTGTTTTTT
TRBV14	.	TRBJ1-2	.	CASSPWTRGHGYTF	TGTGCCAGCAGCCCCTGGACCAGGGGCCATGGCTACACCTTC
TRBV5-1	.	TRBJ2-7	.	CASSATGSTYEQYF	TGCGCCAGCAGCGCCACAGGGTCAACCTACGAGCAGTACTTC
TRBV7-2	.	TRBJ2-3	.	CASSPYLGTDTQYF	TGTGCCAGCAGCCCCTATTTGGGCACAGATACGCAGTATTTT
TRBV4-3	.	TRBJ2-3	TRBD2	CASSETSGRTSTDTQYF	TGCGCCAGCAGCGAAACTAGCGGGAGAACCAGCACAGATACGCAGTATTTT
TRBV27	.	TRBJ1-6	.	CASRTELSSYNSPLHF	TGTGCCAGCAGGACAGAGCTAAGCTCCTATAATTCACCCCTCCACTTT
TRBV14	.	TRBJ2-3	TRBD1	CASSEGQSTDTQYF	TGTGCCAGCAGCGAGGGACAGTCCACAGATACGCAGTATTTT
TRBV28	.	TRBJ1-1	.	CASTPGGVTEAFF	TGTGCCAGCACCCCGGGAGGTGTCACTGAAGCTTTCTTT
TRBV18	.	TRBJ1-1	TRBD1	CASSKTGTGESEAFF	TGTGCCAGCTCAAAAACCGGGACAGGGGAGAGTGAAGCTTTCTTT
TRBV5-1	.	TRBJ2-5	TRBD2	CASSPGLAGGETQYF	TGCGCCAGCAGCCCTGGACTAGCGGGAGGAGAGACCCAGTACTTC
TRBV4-3	.	TRBJ2-5	.	CASSQQTVQETQYF	TGCGCCAGCAGCCAGCAGACAGTTCAAGAGACCCAGTACTTC
TRBV19	.	TRBJ1-4	.	CASTSGRGNEKLFF	TGTGCCAGTACCTCGGGGAGGGGTAATGAAAAACTGTTTTTT
TRBV6-6	.	TRBJ1-1	TRBD1	CASSTTGGEWLAFF	TGTGCCAGCAGTACCACAGGGGGGGAATGGTTGGCTTTCTTT
TRBV3-1/TRBV3-2	.	TRBJ1-6	TRBD1	CASSQNRGLNSPLHF	TGTGCCAGCAGCCAAAACAGGGGCCTGAATTCACCCCTCCACTTT
TRBV9	.	TRBJ2-7	TRBD1	CASRPGQGRYEQYF	TGTGCCAGCAGACCGGGACAGGGGCGTTACGAGCAGTACTTC
TRBV7-2	once	TRBJ2-2	TRBD2	CASSLNQAGGANTGELFF	TGTGCCAGCAGCTTAAATCAAGCGGGAGGGGCGAACACCGGGGAGCTGTTTTTT
TRBV28	.	TRBJ1-4	TRBD1	CASTLGTGGNEKLFF	TGTGCCAGCACCCTGGGGACAGGGGGCAATGAAAAACTGTTTTTT
TRBV12-3/TRBV12-4	.	TRBJ2-7	.	CASSPGEAQYF	TGTGCCAGCAGCCCCGGGGAGGCCCAGTACTTC
TRBV28	.	TRBJ2-2	TRBD2	CASSRSGRPRTGELFF	TGTGCCAGCAGCCGTAGCGGGAGGCCACGGACCGGGGAGCTGTTTTTT